In this sample, the clone carrying this T cell receptor (beta chain) turned up once. Its cognate antigen is unknown. Use of 60 Vbeta and 13 Jbeta primers characterized the PCR. The repertoire was sequenced with immunoSEQ multiplex PCR; TCRdb's copy has only in-frame clones and lacks some. The sample carries 95,000 to 150,000 clones, about 80% recorded once. Germline V gene lookup returns CDR1 MGHRA and CDR2 YSYEKL. V was clipped by 2 bases and J by 2 bases, with 9 bases between them. This CDR3 comprises 14 residues. The data are from a study of cytomegalovirus exposure and HLA in healthy donors. Overall study results and limits: There were some public TCRs occurring in many donors, but most TCR sequences were rare. The Asian-associated ancestry cluster reportedly had fewer N-insertions than the roughly 700-donor mean in a later analysis.

The J gene is TRBJ1-2, the V gene TRBV4-1; D might be TRBD1 (6 bases). The sample was PBMCs. This receptor was taken from a female donor in good health and CMV-seropositive. The CDR3 coding sequence is TGCGCCAGCAGCCAACAACAGGGAAACTATGGCTACACCTTC. Translated, it gives CASSQQQGNYGYTF.